What follows are 3 T cell receptor beta chains derived from one specimen sequenced in a study of T cells in narcolepsy. Using immunoSEQ multiplex PCR, the repertoire was profiled, and TCRdb retains in-frame clones only, with some absent. The sample lists nearly 25,000 clones; around two thirds were seen once. Sequences were obtained from memory (CD45RA-) CD4+ T cells from blood. These receptors all come from a human donor in good health.

The J gene is TRBJ2-1, the V gene TRBV5-1, with 13 bases identical to TRBD2. Germline CDR1 reads SGHRS; CDR2 reads YFSETQ. The CDR3 is 17 amino acids. The V gene end was trimmed by 0 bases and the J gene end by 7 bases; junction bases not matched to a gene: 7. As DNA, the CDR3 is TGCGCCAGCAGCTTGGAACTAGCGGGAGGGCCGGGAAATGAGCAGTTCTTC. This translates into CASSLELAGGPGNEQFF.

The V gene is TRBV6-1, the J gene TRBJ2-1; TRBD2 matches 8 bases. Per the germline V gene, CDR1 is MNHNS and CDR2 is SASEGT. The CDR3 spans 11 residues. After removal of 7 bases from V and 15 bases from J, the junction contained 8 bases not matched to a gene. CDR3 in amino acids: CASNLAGRMFF. CDR3 in DNA: TGTGCCAGCAACCTAGCGGGTCGGATGTTCTTC.

The V and J genes are TRBV28 and TRBJ1-1, with TRBD1 as a possible D gene (5 bases). Germline assignment: CDR1 MDHEN and CDR2 SYDVKM. The CDR3 loop spans 15 amino acids. The V gene lost 7 bases and the J gene lost 3 bases, with 18 bases spanning the gap. As DNA, the CDR3 is TGTGCCAGCATCTCCGGGGTGGGACGGGACACTGAAGCTTTCTTT. The encoded protein is CASISGVGRDTEAFF.